This entry lists 2 T cell receptor beta chains sequenced from one sample in a study of blood T cell repertoires in COVID-19. The method was immunoSEQ multiplex PCR; TCRdb's version includes in-frame clones alone and lacks a portion of them. The table shows 120,000 to 150,000 clones, with more than 80% occurring only once. Sequences were obtained from PBMCs or T cells enriched from blood (not recorded which). Receptor source: a woman between 18 and 29 years old who had been exposed to COVID-19.

This chain joins TRBV4-1 and TRBJ2-7; 7 nucleotides agree with TRBD2. The CDR3 totals 16 residues. CDR1 is MGHRA and CDR2 is YSYEKL in the germline V gene. With 2 bases clipped from V and 4 bases from J, the junction kept 11 bases outside the gene matches. For the CDR3, the DNA is TGCGCCAGCAGCCAAACTTGGGCGGGAGCGAGGTACGAGCAGTACTTC. Its protein product is CASSQTWAGARYEQYF.

The V gene is TRBV29-1, the J gene TRBJ2-2; no clear D. The germline gives CDR1 SQVTM, CDR2 ANQGSEA. The CDR3 is 12 residues long. V lost 6 bases and J lost 0, with 5 bases in between. The CDR3 is CSVRANTGELFF. The CDR3 DNA reads TGCAGCGTCCGTGCGAACACCGGGGAGCTGTTTTTT.